A selection of T cell receptor beta chains follows, all from one sample in a study of T cells in localized non-small cell lung cancer. The method was immunoSEQ multiplex PCR; TCRdb's version includes in-frame clones alone and lacks a portion of them. The table shows tens of thousands of clones, with roughly nine tenths occurring only once. This specimen consisted of peripheral blood, obtained before any cancer treatment. The receptors come from a man between 40 and 75 years old with stage I lung adenocarcinoma. The CDR3 runs from the conserved cysteine through the conserved F or W. The D gene is left open where the match is weak. Clone size is shown for a subset of rows, as once, few, many or a class of expanded clone.

TRBV28,TRBJ2-7,-,TRBD1,CASSLRQGTANYEQYF,TGTGCCAGCAGTCTAAGACAGGGAACGGCTAACTACGAGCAGTACTTC
TRBV6-5,TRBJ1-4,-,-,CASSYSGRRDEKLFF,TGTGCCAGCAGTTACTCGGGCAGGAGAGATGAAAAACTGTTTTTT
TRBV7-9,TRBJ2-4,-,TRBD1,CASSLVGRGSQNIQYF,TGTGCCAGCAGCTTAGTGGGCAGGGGGAGCCAAAACATTCAGTACTTC
TRBV2,TRBJ1-5,-,-,CASSETRMNQPQHF,TGTGCCAGCAGTGAAACCAGGATGAATCAGCCCCAGCATTTT
TRBV2,TRBJ2-4,-,TRBD1,CASKGQGGNIQYF,TGTGCCAGCAAGGGACAGGGAGGAAACATTCAGTACTTC
TRBV19,TRBJ1-1,medium-sized,-,CASSLRDGHTEAFF,TGTGCCAGTAGTCTGAGGGACGGTCACACTGAAGCTTTCTTT
TRBV20-1,TRBJ2-7,-,-,CSARDSYEQYF,TGCAGTGCCCGGGATTCCTACGAGCAGTACTTC
TRBV5-6,TRBJ1-1,-,TRBD1,CASTKTGKTVTEAFF,TGTGCCAGCACCAAGACAGGGAAGACGGTCACTGAAGCTTTCTTT
TRBV5-1,TRBJ2-6,-,-,CASSLSTVSGANVLTF,TGCGCCAGCAGCTTGAGCACCGTCTCTGGGGCCAACGTCCTGACTTTC
TRBV19,TRBJ2-1,-,-,CASSISEYNEQFF,TGTGCCAGTAGTATTTCAGAATACAATGAGCAGTTCTTC
TRBV6-1,TRBJ1-1,-,TRBD1,CASTGQATEAFF,TGTGCCAGCACCGGACAGGCTACTGAAGCTTTCTTT
TRBV5-1,TRBJ2-5,-,-,CASSPGSLETQYF,TGCGCCAGCAGCCCGGGCAGTCTGGAGACCCAGTACTTC
TRBV2,TRBJ1-5,once,-,CASGVSSNQPQHF,TGTGCCAGCGGGGTGTCTAGCAATCAGCCCCAGCATTTT
TRBV6-1,TRBJ2-6,-,-,CASQSVSGANVLTF,TGTGCCAGCCAAAGTGTCTCTGGGGCCAACGTCCTGACTTTC
TRBV29-1,TRBJ1-3,-,-,CSVEEGLHSGNTIYF,TGCAGCGTTGAAGAGGGGCTACACTCTGGAAACACCATATATTTT
TRBV13,TRBJ2-7,once,-,CASSLGLANSYEQYF,TGTGCCAGCAGCTTAGGGCTAGCCAACTCCTACGAGCAGTACTTC